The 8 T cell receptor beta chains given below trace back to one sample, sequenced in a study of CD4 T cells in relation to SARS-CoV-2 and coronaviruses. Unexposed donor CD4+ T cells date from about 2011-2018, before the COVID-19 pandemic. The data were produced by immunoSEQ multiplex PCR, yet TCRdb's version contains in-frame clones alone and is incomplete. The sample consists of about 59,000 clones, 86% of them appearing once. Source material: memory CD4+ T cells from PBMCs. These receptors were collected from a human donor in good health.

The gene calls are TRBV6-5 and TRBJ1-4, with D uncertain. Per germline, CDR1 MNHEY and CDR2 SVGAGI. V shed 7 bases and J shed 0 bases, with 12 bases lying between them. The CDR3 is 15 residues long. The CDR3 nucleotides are TGTGCCAGCACCCCTGGGTTTTCAACTAATGAAAAACTGTTTTTT. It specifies CASTPGFSTNEKLFF.

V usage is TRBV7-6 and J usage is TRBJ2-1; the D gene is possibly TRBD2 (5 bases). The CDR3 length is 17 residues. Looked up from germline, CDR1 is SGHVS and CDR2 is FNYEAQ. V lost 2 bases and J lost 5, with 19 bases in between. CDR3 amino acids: CASSLFRRAQLDNEQFF. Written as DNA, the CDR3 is TGTGCCAGCAGCTTATTCCGGCGGGCACAGCTCGACAATGAGCAGTTCTTC.

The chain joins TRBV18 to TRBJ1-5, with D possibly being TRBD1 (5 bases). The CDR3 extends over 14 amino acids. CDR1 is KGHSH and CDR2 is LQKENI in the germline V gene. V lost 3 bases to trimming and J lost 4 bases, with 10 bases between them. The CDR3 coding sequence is TGTGCCAGCTCACCGGTAGAGGGGAATCAGCCCCAGCATTTT. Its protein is CASSPVEGNQPQHF.

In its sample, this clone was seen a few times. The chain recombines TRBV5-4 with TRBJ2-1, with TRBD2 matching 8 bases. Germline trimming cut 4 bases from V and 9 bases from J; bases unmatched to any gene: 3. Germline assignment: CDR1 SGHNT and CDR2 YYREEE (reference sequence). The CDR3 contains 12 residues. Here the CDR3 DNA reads TGTGCCAGCAGCCTAACTAGCGGTGAGCAGTTCTTC. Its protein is CASSLTSGEQFF.

The CDR3: CASSPDRGRTEAFF. CDR3 in DNA: TGTGCCAGTAGTCCGGACAGGGGAAGAACTGAAGCTTTCTTT. The chain is built from TRBV19 and TRBJ1-1, with TRBD1 matching 9 bases. Trimming cost V 5 bases and J 5 bases; bases outside gene matches: 6. CDR3 size: 14 residues. Germline CDR1 reads LNHDA; CDR2 reads SQIVND (reference sequence).

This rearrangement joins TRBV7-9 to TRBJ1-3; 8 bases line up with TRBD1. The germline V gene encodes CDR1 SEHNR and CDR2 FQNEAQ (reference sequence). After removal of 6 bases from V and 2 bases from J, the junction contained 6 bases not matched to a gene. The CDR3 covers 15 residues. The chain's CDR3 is CASRPNRGTGNTIYF. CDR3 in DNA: TGTGCCAGCAGACCCAACAGGGGGACTGGAAACACCATATATTTT. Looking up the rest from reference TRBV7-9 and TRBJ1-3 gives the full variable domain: DTGVSQNPRHKITKRGQNVTFRCDPISEHNRLYWYRQTLGQGPEFLTYFQNEAQLEKSRLLSDRFSAERPKGSFSTLEIQRTEQGDSAMYLCASRPNRGTGNTIYFGEGSWLTVV.

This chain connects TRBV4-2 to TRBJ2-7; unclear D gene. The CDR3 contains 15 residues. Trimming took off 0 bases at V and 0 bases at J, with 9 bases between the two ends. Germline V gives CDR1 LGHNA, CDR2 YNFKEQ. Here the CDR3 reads CASSQDRGSSYEQYF. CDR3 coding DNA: TGTGCCAGCAGCCAAGATCGTGGTAGCTCCTACGAGCAGTACTTC.

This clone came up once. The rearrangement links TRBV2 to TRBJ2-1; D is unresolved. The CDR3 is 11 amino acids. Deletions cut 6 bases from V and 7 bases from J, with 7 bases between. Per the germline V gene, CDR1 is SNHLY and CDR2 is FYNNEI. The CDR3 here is CASSTTNEQFF. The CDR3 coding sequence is TGTGCCAGCAGCACTACAAATGAGCAGTTCTTC. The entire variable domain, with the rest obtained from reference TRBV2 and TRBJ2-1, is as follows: EPEVTQTPSHQVTQMGQEVILRCVPISNHLYFYWYRQILGQKVEFLVSFYNNEISEKSEIFDDQFSVERPDGSNFTLKIRSTKLEDSAMYFCASSTTNEQFFGPGTRLTVL.